The clone carrying this T cell receptor (beta chain) was recorded at least ten times. The antigen is not known. This sample is drawn from a study of regulatory T cells in long-lasting Graves disease. Study outcomes and limitations: Persistent disease showed a preference for TRBV28, TRBJ1-2 and TRBJ2-5. Because few samples were included, accuracy may have been lower. The TCR repertoire of persistent Graves' patients was less diverse than that of newly diagnosed ones.

Arm-PCR with iRepertoire HTBI primers amplified the CDR3 regions for these TCR beta libraries. TCRdb fed the multiplex PCR reads into MiXCR, producing one record per CDR3 protein. The data show hundreds of thousands of distinct CDR3 sequences, 15% to 20% seen once. Time point defined: newly diagnosed GD, antithyroid drugs for less than 3 months. Construction of the TCR library relied on RNA isolated from PBMCs. Germline lookup yields CDR1 MNHEY and CDR2 SMNVEV (reference sequence). This CDR3 is built from 15 residues. The J segment lost 2 bases and the V segment lost 5 bases, leaving 7 bases of the junction unmatched. These data also featured in a second study, about T cells in Graves' hyperthyroidism and ophthalmopathy.

The chain links TRBV27 to TRBJ2-3; TRBD2 aligns across 7 bases. Sequencing was performed on peripheral blood mononuclear cells (PBMCs), taken at new diagnosis, from a patient treated with antithyroid drugs. This receptor was taken from a woman aged 25 to 39 with Graves disease. CDR3 in DNA: TGTGCCAGCAGTCCCTTCGGGAGGAACACAGATACGCAGTATTTT. Translating gives CASSPFGRNTDTQYF.